Sequencing of this T cell receptor beta chain was carried out in a study of blood T cell repertoires in COVID-19. The CDR3 covers 19 residues. Germline CDR1 MNHNY, CDR2 SVGAGI (reference sequence). After removal of 5 bases from V and 0 bases from J, the junction contained 14 bases not matched to a gene. TCRdb keeps only in-frame clones here, not all; method: immunoSEQ multiplex PCR. The sample lists some 190,000 clones; 65% to 80% were seen once. The sample taken for sequencing was peripheral blood. This sequence originates from a woman aged 50 to 60 with acute or convalescent COVID-19. J is TRBJ2-1 and V is TRBV6-6; TRBD2 aligns across 9 bases. This chain's CDR3 is CASSPQGLAGRSSYNEQFF. In nucleotides, the CDR3 is TGTGCCAGCAGTCCCCAAGGGCTAGCGGGACGAAGCTCCTACAATGAGCAGTTCTTC.